The rows below give T cell receptor beta chains drawn from one sample of a study of PD-L1 blockade in urothelial cancer. The assay was immunoSEQ multiplex PCR, and TCRdb's table has in-frame clones only and misses some. The sample contains 95,000 or so clones, around nine tenths of which appear only once. The sample here was PBMCs, taken around atezolizumab (anti-PD-L1) treatment. Every receptor here comes from a man aged 60 to 75 with urothelial cancer. Both conserved end residues are part of each CDR3. The order of the fields is CDR3 length, D gene, J gene, clone size, V gene, CDR3 DNA, CDR3 protein. A D gene is named only where the DNA matches it firmly. Only some rows state a clone size, as once, few, many or a class for expanded clones.

len: 11; d_gene: TRBD2; j_gene: TRBJ2-1; abundance: few; v_gene: TRBV4-2; CDR3nt: TGTGCCAGCAGTAGCGGGGGTGTTCAGTTCTTC; CDR3aa: CASSSGGVQFF
len: 16; d_gene: TRBD1; j_gene: TRBJ1-2; abundance: -; v_gene: TRBV9; CDR3nt: TGTGCCAGCAGTGCTACCGGAACAGGGGGCGGCTATGGCTACACCTTC; CDR3aa: CASSATGTGGGYGYTF
len: 14; d_gene: TRBD1; j_gene: TRBJ1-4; abundance: -; v_gene: TRBV7-9; CDR3nt: TGTGCCAGCAGCTCGACAGGGGGAACTGAAAAACTGTTTTTT; CDR3aa: CASSSTGGTEKLFF
len: 15; d_gene: -; j_gene: TRBJ2-1; abundance: -; v_gene: TRBV2; CDR3nt: TGTGCCAGCGGGGGACCGGACAGCACCTACAATGAGCAGTTCTTC; CDR3aa: CASGGPDSTYNEQFF
len: 14; d_gene: TRBD1; j_gene: TRBJ2-5; abundance: -; v_gene: TRBV5-4; CDR3nt: TGTGCCAGCAGTTTGGGGACAGAACAAGAGACCCAGTACTTC; CDR3aa: CASSLGTEQETQYF
len: 14; d_gene: TRBD1; j_gene: TRBJ1-5; abundance: -; v_gene: TRBV6-1; CDR3nt: TGTGCCAGCATCTCACAGGGGGACAATCAGCCCCAGCATTTT; CDR3aa: CASISQGDNQPQHF
len: 15; d_gene: TRBD2; j_gene: TRBJ2-6; abundance: -; v_gene: TRBV29-1; CDR3nt: TGCAGCGTGGCCAGCGGGAACACTGGGGCCAACGTCCTGACTTTC; CDR3aa: CSVASGNTGANVLTF
len: 16; d_gene: TRBD2; j_gene: TRBJ2-5; abundance: -; v_gene: TRBV14; CDR3nt: TGTGCCAGCAGCCATAGTTGGAGCGGGGCAGAAGAGACCCAGTACTTC; CDR3aa: CASSHSWSGAEETQYF
len: 15; d_gene: TRBD1; j_gene: TRBJ2-2; abundance: -; v_gene: TRBV6-1; CDR3nt: TGTGCCAGCAGTGAAGGCAGGGGGTGGCCCGGGGAGCTGTTTTTT; CDR3aa: CASSEGRGWPGELFF
len: 15; d_gene: -; j_gene: TRBJ1-1; abundance: -; v_gene: TRBV28; CDR3nt: TGTGCCAGCAGTTTAGAGGTGCGTCTGACCGGTGAAGCTTTCTTT; CDR3aa: CASSLEVRLTGEAFF
len: 16; d_gene: TRBD2; j_gene: TRBJ2-3; abundance: -; v_gene: TRBV29-1; CDR3nt: TGCAGCGTCGGTCGACTAGCGGGAGGCGGCACAGATACGCAGTATTTT; CDR3aa: CSVGRLAGGGTDTQYF
len: 17; d_gene: TRBD1; j_gene: TRBJ1-3; abundance: -; v_gene: TRBV4-1; CDR3nt: TGCGCCAGCAGCCATCCCCCCGGACAGGGGGCTCGACACACCATATATTTT; CDR3aa: CASSHPPGQGARHTIYF
len: 14; d_gene: TRBD1; j_gene: TRBJ2-5; abundance: -; v_gene: TRBV7-6; CDR3nt: TGTGCCAGCAGCCCCACCGGGACAGGGGAGACCCAGTACTTC; CDR3aa: CASSPTGTGETQYF
len: 14; d_gene: -; j_gene: TRBJ1-5; abundance: -; v_gene: TRBV19; CDR3nt: TGTGCCAGTAGTATAGCTCGGGTGGCTCAGCCCCAGCATTTT; CDR3aa: CASSIARVAQPQHF
len: 15; d_gene: TRBD1; j_gene: TRBJ1-5; abundance: few; v_gene: TRBV28; CDR3nt: TGTGCCAGCGGGACTCCGACAGGGAGCAATCAGCCCCAGCATTTT; CDR3aa: CASGTPTGSNQPQHF
len: 15; d_gene: -; j_gene: TRBJ2-6; abundance: -; v_gene: TRBV5-6; CDR3nt: TGTGCCAGCAGCTCGCGGGACTCTGGGGCCAACGTCCTGACTTTC; CDR3aa: CASSSRDSGANVLTF
len: 14; d_gene: TRBD2; j_gene: TRBJ2-5; abundance: -; v_gene: TRBV11-1; CDR3nt: TGTGCCAGCAGCTTTTCTAGCGGACAAGAGACCCAGTACTTC; CDR3aa: CASSFSSGQETQYF
len: 15; d_gene: -; j_gene: TRBJ1-5; abundance: -; v_gene: TRBV4-2; CDR3nt: TGTGCCAGCAGCCGGAATACAGGGAGCAATCAGCCCCAGCATTTT; CDR3aa: CASSRNTGSNQPQHF
len: 14; d_gene: -; j_gene: TRBJ2-3; abundance: -; v_gene: TRBV19; CDR3nt: TGTGCCAGTACGTTCAGGGGCCTGGGAGATACGCAGTATTTT; CDR3aa: CASTFRGLGDTQYF
len: 17; d_gene: -; j_gene: TRBJ2-7; abundance: -; v_gene: TRBV4-1; CDR3nt: TGCGCCAGCAGCCACCTATGGGTCGGGCAGGGAAGCGACGAGCAGTACTTC; CDR3aa: CASSHLWVGQGSDEQYF
len: 17; d_gene: TRBD2; j_gene: TRBJ2-3; abundance: once; v_gene: TRBV5-4; CDR3nt: TGTGCCAGCAGTTCCCTGACTAGCGGGGGAAGGACAGATACGCAGTATTTT; CDR3aa: CASSSLTSGGRTDTQYF
len: 15; d_gene: -; j_gene: TRBJ1-2; abundance: -; v_gene: TRBV6-6; CDR3nt: TGTGCCAGCAGTTACGGGGGGGACCGTAACTATGGCTACACCTTC; CDR3aa: CASSYGGDRNYGYTF
len: 16; d_gene: TRBD2; j_gene: TRBJ2-3; abundance: -; v_gene: TRBV7-2; CDR3nt: TGTGCCAGCAGCTTAGCTCGGGGGAGGGACACAGATACGCAGTATTTT; CDR3aa: CASSLARGRDTDTQYF
len: 13; d_gene: TRBD1; j_gene: TRBJ2-7; abundance: -; v_gene: TRBV28; CDR3nt: TGTGCCAGCAGTTCGGGACAGGGCTACGAGCAGTACTTC; CDR3aa: CASSSGQGYEQYF
len: 13; d_gene: TRBD1; j_gene: TRBJ1-5; abundance: -; v_gene: TRBV28; CDR3nt: TGTGCCAGCGCCGAAGGGGGCGATCAGCCCCAGCATTTT; CDR3aa: CASAEGGDQPQHF
len: 15; d_gene: TRBD1; j_gene: TRBJ2-2; abundance: -; v_gene: TRBV7-2; CDR3nt: TGTGCCAGCAGCCGACAGGGGGCGCAAAGTGGGGAGCTGTTTTTT; CDR3aa: CASSRQGAQSGELFF
len: 14; d_gene: -; j_gene: TRBJ1-5; abundance: -; v_gene: TRBV27; CDR3nt: TGTGCCAGCAGTTCCGACAGAACATATCAGCCCCAGCATTTT; CDR3aa: CASSSDRTYQPQHF
len: 14; d_gene: -; j_gene: TRBJ1-5; abundance: -; v_gene: TRBV7-8; CDR3nt: TGTGCCAGCAGCTTACCGGACAGAAATCAGCCCCAGCATTTT; CDR3aa: CASSLPDRNQPQHF
len: 14; d_gene: TRBD1; j_gene: TRBJ2-7; abundance: once; v_gene: TRBV19; CDR3nt: TGTGCCAGTAGTAGGACAGGGGGGGTCTACGAGCAGTACTTC; CDR3aa: CASSRTGGVYEQYF
len: 15; d_gene: TRBD1; j_gene: TRBJ1-2; abundance: -; v_gene: TRBV9; CDR3nt: TGTGCCAGCAGCGCTTGGGACAGTTCTAACTATGGCTACACCTTC; CDR3aa: CASSAWDSSNYGYTF
len: 13; d_gene: -; j_gene: TRBJ1-2; abundance: -; v_gene: TRBV6-5; CDR3nt: TGTGCCAGCAGCCTCGACAGGAACTATGGCTACACCTTC; CDR3aa: CASSLDRNYGYTF
len: 19; d_gene: -; j_gene: TRBJ1-1; abundance: once; v_gene: TRBV4-3; CDR3nt: TGCGCCAGCAGCCAACAGGGTTTAGGGATCGGAATTAGAAGAGCTGAAGCTTTCTTT; CDR3aa: CASSQQGLGIGIRRAEAFF
len: 15; d_gene: TRBD1; j_gene: TRBJ2-7; abundance: -; v_gene: TRBV27; CDR3nt: TGTGCCAGCAGTAACCACAGGGGGCGCCTTTCCGAGCAGTACTTC; CDR3aa: CASSNHRGRLSEQYF
len: 12; d_gene: -; j_gene: TRBJ1-2; abundance: -; v_gene: TRBV5-4; CDR3nt: TGTGCCAGCAGCCTTCCTAGCCTGAACCGCATTTTC; CDR3aa: CASSLPSLNRIF
len: 16; d_gene: TRBD2; j_gene: TRBJ2-5; abundance: -; v_gene: TRBV5-1; CDR3nt: TGCGCCAGCAGCGCGGGACTAGCGGGGGCACAAGAGACCCAGTACTTC; CDR3aa: CASSAGLAGAQETQYF
len: 15; d_gene: -; j_gene: TRBJ2-7; abundance: once; v_gene: TRBV7-2; CDR3nt: TGTGCCAGCAGCCCCGCGCTAGCGAGGGCCTACGAGCAGTACTTC; CDR3aa: CASSPALARAYEQYF
len: 15; d_gene: TRBD2; j_gene: TRBJ2-1; abundance: -; v_gene: TRBV2; CDR3nt: TGTGCCAGCAGTGAACAGACTAGCGGGACGAGTGAGCAGTTCTTC; CDR3aa: CASSEQTSGTSEQFF
len: 12; d_gene: -; j_gene: TRBJ2-2; abundance: -; v_gene: TRBV5-1; CDR3nt: TGCGCCAGCAGCGCGGGGACCGGGGAGCTGTTTTTT; CDR3aa: CASSAGTGELFF
len: 14; d_gene: TRBD1; j_gene: TRBJ2-5; abundance: -; v_gene: TRBV18; CDR3nt: TGTGCCAGCTCACCTTTAGACAGGGCAGAGACCCAGTACTTC; CDR3aa: CASSPLDRAETQYF
len: 15; d_gene: -; j_gene: TRBJ1-6; abundance: -; v_gene: TRBV5-1; CDR3nt: TGCGCCAGCAGCTTGGGGACAGTTCAGAATTCACCCCTCCACTTT; CDR3aa: CASSLGTVQNSPLHF
len: 12; d_gene: -; j_gene: TRBJ1-2; abundance: -; v_gene: TRBV29-1; CDR3nt: TGCAGCTCCTTAGACAGCCACTATGGCTACACCTTC; CDR3aa: CSSLDSHYGYTF
len: 17; d_gene: TRBD1; j_gene: TRBJ1-2; abundance: -; v_gene: TRBV28; CDR3nt: TGTGCCAGCACCCCTTCCACCGGACAGGGCGAATACTATGGCTACACCTTC; CDR3aa: CASTPSTGQGEYYGYTF
len: 13; d_gene: TRBD1; j_gene: TRBJ1-1; abundance: -; v_gene: TRBV29-1; CDR3nt: TGCAGCGTTGGCAGGGGGGCCAACACTGAAGCTTTCTTT; CDR3aa: CSVGRGANTEAFF
len: 15; d_gene: -; j_gene: TRBJ2-7; abundance: -; v_gene: TRBV7-2; CDR3nt: TGTGCCAGCAGCTTAGAGGGGGACACCAGCTACGAGCAGTACTTC; CDR3aa: CASSLEGDTSYEQYF
len: 15; d_gene: -; j_gene: TRBJ2-3; abundance: -; v_gene: TRBV10-1; CDR3nt: TGCGCCAGCAGTGAGAGCCTTGGCGGGACAGATACGCAGTATTTT; CDR3aa: CASSESLGGTDTQYF
len: 15; d_gene: -; j_gene: TRBJ2-1; abundance: -; v_gene: TRBV7-3; CDR3nt: TGTGCCAGCAGCATAAAGGGGTTAGGGGGCAATGAGCAGTTCTTC; CDR3aa: CASSIKGLGGNEQFF
len: 14; d_gene: TRBD2; j_gene: TRBJ2-5; abundance: -; v_gene: TRBV28; CDR3nt: TGTGCCAGCTTGAGTAGCGGGGGACAAGAGACCCAGTACTTC; CDR3aa: CASLSSGGQETQYF
len: 15; d_gene: TRBD2; j_gene: TRBJ2-2; abundance: once; v_gene: TRBV19; CDR3nt: TGTGCCAGTAGTCCACTAGCGGGAGAGACGGGGGAGCTGTTTTTT; CDR3aa: CASSPLAGETGELFF
len: 14; d_gene: TRBD1; j_gene: TRBJ1-1; abundance: -; v_gene: TRBV5-8; CDR3nt: TGTGCCAGCAGGTACCGGGACAGACGTCTTGAAGCTTTCTTT; CDR3aa: CASRYRDRRLEAFF
len: 16; d_gene: TRBD1; j_gene: TRBJ1-5; abundance: -; v_gene: TRBV7-2; CDR3nt: TGTGCCAGCAGCTTAGGTGCAGGGGGCCCGAGCCAGCCCCAGCATTTT; CDR3aa: CASSLGAGGPSQPQHF
len: 11; d_gene: -; j_gene: TRBJ1-2; abundance: -; v_gene: TRBV6-1; CDR3nt: TGTGCCAGCATGACGGGGTCGGGCTACACCTTC; CDR3aa: CASMTGSGYTF
len: 13; d_gene: -; j_gene: TRBJ1-2; abundance: -; v_gene: TRBV5-1; CDR3nt: TGCGCCAGCAGCTTCTTAGCGGAACGAGGCTACACCTTC; CDR3aa: CASSFLAERGYTF
len: 13; d_gene: -; j_gene: TRBJ2-2; abundance: once; v_gene: TRBV18; CDR3nt: TGTGCCAGCTCCTCACTGAACACCGGGGAGCTGTTTTTT; CDR3aa: CASSSLNTGELFF